The clone carrying this T cell receptor (beta chain) was found a few times. The antigen remains undetermined. The PCR ran on 60 Vbeta and 13 Jbeta primers. The data were produced by immunoSEQ multiplex PCR, yet TCRdb's version contains in-frame clones alone and is incomplete. The sample comprises about 130,000 clones, 8.5% of which are singletons, and 5.5% rests with the top ten. The CDR3 is made up of 14 amino acids. Trimming cost V 8 bases and J 4 bases, with 12 bases left between them. Germline CDR1 reads MGHDK; CDR2 reads SYGVNS. This sample stems from a study of cytomegalovirus exposure and HLA in healthy donors. The study, taken as a whole, reports: Solely CMV serostatus was available to characterize immune exposure. The classifier, whose performance was assessed in both the original and validation cohorts, reportedly diagnosed cytomegalovirus status with high specificity and sensitivity. Common viral pathogens were later found to be apparently linked to several of the most significant clusters.

The TCR sequence derives from a man aged 40-50 years in good health and CMV-seronegative. The chain employs TRBV25-1 and TRBJ1-6, with a weak D call TRBD1 (6 bases). Sequenced material: PBMCs. CDR3 coding DNA: TGTGCCAGCCGCCTTAGGGGGTATAATTCACCCCTCCACTTT. It is translated as CASRLRGYNSPLHF.